The 32 T cell receptor beta chains below come from one sample, sequenced in a study of T cells in Graves' hyperthyroidism and ophthalmopathy. The investigators amplified TCR beta CDR3 regions from RNA transcripts. HTBI primers were used for first-round RT-PCR of the TCR CDR3. TCRdb processed the multiplex PCR reads anew with MiXCR; each CDR3 protein has one entry. This table holds about 200,000 distinct CDR3 sequences, 17% found once. Sequencing used blood. The origin of the receptors is a woman between 50 and 59 years old with Graves' hyperthyroidism.

This clonotype was seen a handful of times. The chain employs TRBV19 and TRBJ2-2, with 12 nucleotides matching TRBD2. Germline V gene lookup returns CDR1 LNHDA and CDR2 SQIVND (reference sequence). This CDR3 comprises 15 residues. The trim removed 5 bases at V and 6 bases at J, leaving 4 bases unmatched. CDR3 residues: CASSPTSGSSGELFF. The DNA for the CDR3 is TGTGCCAGTAGTCCGACTAGCGGGAGTTCCGGGGAGCTGTTTTTT.

In this sample, this clonotype turned up many times. The chain combines TRBV12-3 or TRBV12-4 with TRBJ2-3; D not certain. This CDR3 is 14 amino acids long. Trimming left V 4 bases short and J 2 bases short, with 10 bases between. The CDR3 DNA is TGTGCCAGCAGTTCCCTTTCTCCCACAGATACGCAGTATTTT. Its translation: CASSSLSPTDTQYF.

In its sample, this clonotype was seen a few times. As DNA, the CDR3 is TGTGCCAGCAATAGCGGGACCCAAGATACGCAGTATTTT. Its translation: CASNSGTQDTQYF. The rearrangement links TRBV13 to TRBJ2-3, with 8 bases identical to TRBD2. Germline V lookup: CDR1 PRHDT, CDR2 FYEKMQ (reference sequence). J lost 5 bases, V lost 7 bases, and 5 bases had no gene match. This CDR3 comprises 13 residues.

This clonotype was detected only a few times. In DNA, the CDR3 is TGTGCCAGCAGCGTCGACCAGTTCTATGAGCAGTTCTTC. Translating gives CASSVDQFYEQFF. The chain couples TRBV9 to TRBJ2-1; D is unclear. This CDR3 is built from 13 residues. Germline-derived CDR1 and CDR2 are SGDLS and YYNGEE. V lost 2 bases to trimming and J lost 8 bases, with 11 bases between them.

This clonotype showed up many times. The chain links TRBV12-3 or TRBV12-4 to TRBJ1-1; 8 bases fit TRBD1. With 5 bases clipped from V and 1 base from J, the junction kept 18 bases outside the gene matches. This CDR3 contains 19 residues. CDR3 in amino acids: CASSRVSGGRNMRNTEAFF. The CDR3 bases are TGTGCCAGCAGTCGAGTCTCAGGGGGCAGAAATATGAGGAACACTGAAGCTTTCTTT.

The table lists this clonotype with many counts. The chain joins TRBV5-1 to TRBJ1-2; D perhaps matches TRBD1 (5 bases). Germline assignment: CDR1 SGHRS and CDR2 YFSETQ. V shed 0 bases and J shed 2 bases, with 11 bases lying between them. There are 15 residues in the CDR3. CDR3 DNA sequence: TGCGCCAGCAGCTTGGCCCTGACAGACAACTATGGCTACACCTTC. Its protein product is CASSLALTDNYGYTF.

This clonotype was picked up many times. The V call is TRBV20-1, the J call TRBJ2-1, with 13 bases aligning to TRBD2. The CDR3 contains 14 residues. V trimming: 6 bases; J trimming: 4 bases; junction bases outside the gene matches: 3. The germline gives CDR1 DFQATT, CDR2 SNEGSKA (reference sequence). The CDR3 coding sequence is TGCAGTGCACCGGGACTAGCGGGGTACAATGAGCAGTTCTTC. Protein sequence: CSAPGLAGYNEQFF.

The chain has TRBV6-1 and TRBJ1-3; D gene unclear. Germline V CDR1 and CDR2: MNHNS, SASEGT. This CDR3 has 13 amino acids. V lost 6 bases and J lost 0, with 6 bases in between. This chain's CDR3 is CASRMVSGNTIYF. The CDR3 nucleotides are TGTGCCAGCAGGATGGTCTCTGGAAACACCATATATTTT.

For this clonotype: This could be a read error, since a much larger clone is one nucleotide away. The gene calls are TRBV6-2 or TRBV6-3 and TRBJ1-1, with unresolved D. Germline V CDR1 and CDR2: MNHEY, SVGEGT. CDR3 size: 13 residues. The V end lost 7 bases, the J end lost 1 base, and 10 bases lay between the germline ends. The CDR3 sequence is CASTLEQNTEAFF. The DNA of the CDR3 is TGTGCCAGCACCTTAGAACAGAACACTGAAGCTTTCTTT.

The sample holds many counts of this clonotype. The rearrangement joins TRBV11-3 to TRBJ2-4, with a possible D match to TRBD1 (5 bases). Germline CDR1 and CDR2: SGHNT and YENEEA. The CDR3 is made up of 15 amino acids. V was cut by 0 bases and J by 6 bases, with 12 bases left in between. CDR3 in DNA: TGTGCCAGCAGCTTAGAGAGACAGAGATTAAACATTCAGTACTTC. Protein sequence: CASSLERQRLNIQYF.

This clonotype came up many times. V and J are TRBV12-3 or TRBV12-4 and TRBJ1-2, with TRBD1 as a possible D gene (5 bases). V lost 0 bases, J lost 8 bases, and 7 bases lay in between. There are 12 residues in the CDR3. In DNA, the CDR3 is TGTGCCAGCAGTTTAGCACAGGCCGGCTACACCTTC. This codes for CASSLAQAGYTF.

This clonotype has at least ten counts. The V gene is TRBV20-1, the J gene TRBJ1-2; D call uncertain. Deletions cut 3 bases from V and 7 bases from J, with 12 bases between. From germline, CDR1 is DFQATT and CDR2 SNEGSKA (reference sequence). The CDR3 length is 12 residues. CDR3 in DNA: TGCAGTGCTAGTTATAACGCAGCTGGCTACACCTTC. As protein: CSASYNAAGYTF.

This clonotype was observed at least ten times. The chain recombines TRBV28 with TRBJ1-2; TRBD1 is a possible D gene (5 bases). The CDR3 is made up of 14 amino acids. Trimming took 3 bases from V and 7 from J, leaving 15 bases between them. Germline assignment: CDR1 MDHEN and CDR2 SYDVKM. CDR3 nucleotide sequence: TGTGCCAGCAGTTTTTTTCTCAGGGATGGTGGCTACACCTTC. It encodes CASSFFLRDGGYTF.

Only a few counts were recorded for this clonotype. The chain recombines TRBV6-4 with TRBJ1-4, with D possibly being TRBD1 (5 bases). The V and J ends lost 7 bases and 10 bases respectively, with 19 bases between them. Germline-derived CDR1 and CDR2 are MRHNA and SNTAGT. The CDR3 has 14 amino acids. CDR3 amino acids: CASTSAGQGRKLFF. The DNA of the CDR3 is TGTGCCAGCACTTCTGCCGGACAAGGGAGAAAACTGTTTTTT.

This clonotype came up many times. The CDR3 DNA is TGTGCCTGGAGTGTACGGGGCAGAACCTATGGCTACACCTTC. As protein: CAWSVRGRTYGYTF. This chain connects TRBV30 to TRBJ1-2; D possibly corresponds to TRBD1 (5 bases). CDR1 and CDR2 from the germline V gene are GTSNPN and SVGIG (reference sequence). With 0 bases removed from V and 4 bases from J, the gap between germline ends came to 12 bases. This CDR3 contains 14 residues. Full variable domain (remainder filled in from reference TRBV30 and TRBJ1-2): SQTIHQWPATLVQPVGSPLSLECTVEGTSNPNLYWYRQAAGRGLQLLFYSVGIGQISSEVPQNLSASRPQDRQFILSSKKLLLSDSGFYLCAWSVRGRTYGYTFGSGTRLTVV.

This clonotype was detected ten times or more. The V call is TRBV2, the J call TRBJ2-7; 8 nucleotides agree with TRBD1. The germline CDR1 and CDR2 sequences are SNHLY and FYNNEI. Trimming took 4 bases from V and 5 from J; bases not matched to a gene: 7. The length of the CDR3 is 14 residues. Here the CDR3 DNA reads TGTGCCAGCAGTGGTCAGGGGGCGCTTCACGAGCAGTACTTC. The encoded protein is CASSGQGALHEQYF.

This clonotype showed up many times. The chain uses TRBV3-1 and TRBJ2-1; D possibly corresponds to TRBD2 (6 bases). The ends were cut back, 1 base at V and 7 bases at J, with 14 bases in the middle. Germline V gene sequence: CDR1 LGHDT, CDR2 YNNKEL (reference sequence). This CDR3 is built from 15 residues. This CDR3 is CASSQVGGLPNEQFF. The DNA for the CDR3 is TGTGCCAGCAGCCAAGTGGGAGGACTACCTAATGAGCAGTTCTTC.

This clonotype appeared many times. This chain uses TRBV24-1 with TRBJ2-5; weak D call: TRBD2 (5 bases). The germline gives CDR1 KGHDR, CDR2 SFDVKD. The CDR3 covers 16 residues. With 3 bases removed from V and 4 bases from J, the gap between germline ends came to 17 bases. The DNA for the CDR3 is TGTGCCACCAGTGATCCTTTGGCGGGTAGCTTAGAGACCCAGTACTTC. Translated, it gives CATSDPLAGSLETQYF.

This clonotype was seen ten or more times. The chain combines TRBV3-1 with TRBJ2-5; a weak D match, TRBD1 (6 bases). Germline values: CDR1 LGHDT, CDR2 YNNKEL (reference sequence). V lost 3 bases, J lost 2 bases, and 13 bases lay in between. The CDR3 has 15 residues. In nucleotides, the CDR3 is TGTGCCAGCAGCCAGGGGGCGAGTCGACAAGAGACCCAGTACTTC. It encodes CASSQGASRQETQYF.

J is TRBJ1-5 and V is TRBV11-3, with D possibly TRBD1 on 6 matching bases. The CDR3 contains 17 residues. CDR1 SGHNT and CDR2 YENEEA come from the germline V gene. Trimming shortened V by 3 bases and J by 9 bases, and 24 bases separated the two germline ends. The CDR3 loop is CASSFRGLLGAEGPQHF. The CDR3 nucleotides are TGTGCCAGCAGCTTCAGGGGACTCCTAGGAGCCGAGGGGCCCCAGCATTTT.

This clonotype was seen a few times. This chain connects TRBV20-1 to TRBJ2-1, with 10 bases matching TRBD2. The CDR3 runs to 16 residues. Germline loops: CDR1 DFQATT, CDR2 SNEGSKA (reference sequence). V shed 5 bases and J 3 bases; nucleotides not matched to a gene: 10. CDR3 residues: CSARSSGRAFYNEQFF. DNA of the CDR3: TGCAGTGCTCGATCTAGCGGGAGAGCATTCTACAATGAGCAGTTCTTC.

The chain couples TRBV4-2 to TRBJ2-1; no definite D call. In germline, CDR1 is LGHNA, CDR2 YNFKEQ. Trimming took off 1 base at V and 2 bases at J, with 12 bases between the two ends. The CDR3 is 16 residues long. The DNA for the CDR3 is TGTGCCAGCAGCCAAGTCGCCCGGCCGCCCTACAATGAGCAGTTCTTC. It codes for CASSQVARPPYNEQFF.

The table lists this clonotype with a few counts. The chain combines TRBV4-2 with TRBJ1-2; D is ambiguous. CDR1 is LGHNA, CDR2 YNFKEQ, per germline. The CDR3 has 15 amino acids. Trimming took off 0 bases at V and 4 bases at J, with 12 bases between the two ends. CDR3 loop: CASSQDASVVYGYTF. The CDR3 coding sequence is TGTGCCAGCAGCCAAGATGCATCGGTCGTCTATGGCTACACCTTC.

The chain uses TRBV10-2 and TRBJ2-3, with a possible D match to TRBD2 (7 bases). Trimming took 2 bases from V and 0 from J, leaving 15 bases between them. This CDR3 is 17 amino acids long. Looked up from germline, CDR1 is WSHSY and CDR2 is SAAADI. The DNA for the CDR3 is TGCGCCAGCAGTGAGGCTACAAGCGGGACAAGCACAGATACGCAGTATTTT. It yields the protein CASSEATSGTSTDTQYF.

The V gene is TRBV5-8, the J gene TRBJ2-1; 14 bases map to TRBD2. The length of the CDR3 is 18 residues. V lost 4 bases to trimming and J lost 0 bases; unmatched junction nucleotides: 6. Germline V gene lookup returns CDR1 SGHTS and CDR2 YDEGEE. The CDR3 DNA reads TGTGCCAGCAGCGGGACTAGCGGGAGTGGGAGCTCCTACAATGAGCAGTTCTTC. As protein: CASSGTSGSGSSYNEQFF.

This sequence joins TRBV20-1 and TRBJ2-1; 7 positions agree with TRBD2. Germline CDR1 reads DFQATT; CDR2 reads SNEGSKA (reference sequence). Germline trimming cut 3 bases from V and 1 base from J; bases unmatched to any gene: 9. This CDR3 is built from 16 residues. This CDR3 is CSARPPLAVSYNEQFF. DNA for the CDR3: TGCAGTGCTAGGCCCCCTCTAGCGGTGTCCTACAATGAGCAGTTCTTC.

This clonotype has at least ten counts. The chain uses TRBV30 and TRBJ1-2; D is perhaps TRBD1 (6 bases). Germline CDR1 is GTSNPN and CDR2 is SVGIG (reference sequence). V lost 2 bases, J lost 0 bases, and 10 bases lay in between. The CDR3 has 14 residues. The CDR3 is CAWSKQGPNYGYTF. CDR3 nucleotide sequence: TGTGCCTGGAGTAAACAGGGTCCTAACTATGGCTACACCTTC. Variable domain in full (rest from reference TRBV30 and TRBJ1-2): SQTIHQWPATLVQPVGSPLSLECTVEGTSNPNLYWYRQAAGRGLQLLFYSVGIGQISSEVPQNLSASRPQDRQFILSSKKLLLSDSGFYLCAWSKQGPNYGYTFGSGTRLTVV.

Ten or more counts support this clonotype. The chain couples TRBV19 to TRBJ2-1; TRBD2 matches at 14 bases. The length of the CDR3 is 18 residues. Trimming cost V 7 bases and J 1 base; bases outside gene matches: 9. In germline, CDR1 is LNHDA, CDR2 SQIVND (reference sequence). The CDR3 spells CASTRRLAGGSSYNEQFF. In DNA, the CDR3 is TGTGCCAGTACAAGAAGACTAGCGGGAGGGTCGTCCTACAATGAGCAGTTCTTC.

This clonotype appeared a few times. The chain has TRBV3-1 and TRBJ2-1; TRBD2 matches 11 bases. V lost 4 bases to trimming and J lost 10 bases; unmatched junction nucleotides: 9. CDR1 and CDR2 from the germline V gene are LGHDT and YNNKEL (reference sequence). The CDR3 extends over 15 amino acids. The CDR3 region is CASSRLAGGIGEQFF. CDR3 nucleotide sequence: TGTGCCAGCAGCCGCCTAGCGGGAGGCATTGGGGAGCAGTTCTTC.

The genes are TRBV6-4 and TRBJ2-3, with 9 positions matching TRBD2. CDR1 MRHNA and CDR2 SNTAGT come from the germline V gene. The CDR3 is 15 amino acids. V shed 5 bases and J 2 bases; nucleotides not matched to a gene: 5. The CDR3 DNA follows: TGTGCCAGCAGTAGGCTAGCGGGGACCACAGATACGCAGTATTTT. This sequence encodes CASSRLAGTTDTQYF.

This clonotype appeared a few times. This may stem from a read error, because a much larger clone lies one nucleotide away. The gene calls are TRBV27 and TRBJ2-1, with TRBD2 identical over 7 bases. The CDR3 is 15 residues long. From germline, CDR1 is MNHEY and CDR2 SMNVEV (reference sequence). V lost 5 bases, J lost 3 bases, and 7 bases stayed unmatched. The CDR3 here is CASSPWGGSYNEQFF. CDR3 nucleotide sequence: TGTGCCAGCAGTCCTTGGGGCGGGAGCTACAATGAGCAGTTCTTC.

In its sample, this clonotype was seen a few times. V and J are TRBV18 and TRBJ2-1, with D perhaps given as TRBD1 or TRBD2 (5 bases each). The CDR3 sequence is 15 residues long. Trimming cost V 6 bases and J 3 bases, with 15 bases left between them. Per the germline V gene, CDR1 is KGHSH and CDR2 is LQKENI. CDR3 loop: CASSPRGEIYNEQFF. The CDR3 DNA sequence: TGTGCCAGCTCCCCCCGAGGGGAGATCTACAATGAGCAGTTCTTC.